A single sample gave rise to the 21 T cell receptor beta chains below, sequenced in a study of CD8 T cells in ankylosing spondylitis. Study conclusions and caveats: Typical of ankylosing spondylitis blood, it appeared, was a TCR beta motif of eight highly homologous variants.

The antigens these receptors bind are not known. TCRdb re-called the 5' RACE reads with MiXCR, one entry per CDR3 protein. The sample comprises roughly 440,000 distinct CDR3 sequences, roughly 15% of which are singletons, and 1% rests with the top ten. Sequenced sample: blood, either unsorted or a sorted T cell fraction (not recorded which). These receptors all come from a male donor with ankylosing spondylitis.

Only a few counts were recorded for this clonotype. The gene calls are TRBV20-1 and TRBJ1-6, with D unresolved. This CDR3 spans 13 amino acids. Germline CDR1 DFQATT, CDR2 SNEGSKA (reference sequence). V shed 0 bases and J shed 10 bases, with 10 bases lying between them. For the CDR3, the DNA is TGCAGTGCTAGAGAGGCTGGGAAGTCACCCCTCCACTTT. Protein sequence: CSAREAGKSPLHF.

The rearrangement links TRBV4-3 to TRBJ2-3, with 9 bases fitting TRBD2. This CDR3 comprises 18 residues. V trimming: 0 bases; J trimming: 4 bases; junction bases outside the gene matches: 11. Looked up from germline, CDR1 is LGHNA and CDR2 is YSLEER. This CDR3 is CASSQEARAGGTADTQYF. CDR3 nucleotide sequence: TGCGCCAGCAGCCAAGAGGCTCGGGCGGGAGGGACTGCAGATACGCAGTATTTT.

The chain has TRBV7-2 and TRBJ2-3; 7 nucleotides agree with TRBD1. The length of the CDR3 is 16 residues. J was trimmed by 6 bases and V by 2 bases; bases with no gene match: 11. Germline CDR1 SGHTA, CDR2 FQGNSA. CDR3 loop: CASSLRAREGADTQYF. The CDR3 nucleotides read TGTGCCAGCAGCTTAAGGGCCCGAGAGGGGGCGGATACGCAGTATTTT.

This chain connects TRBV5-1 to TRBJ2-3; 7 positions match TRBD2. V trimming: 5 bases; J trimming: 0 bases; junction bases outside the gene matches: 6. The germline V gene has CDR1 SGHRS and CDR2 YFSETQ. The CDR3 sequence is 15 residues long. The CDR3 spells CASRLAGGSTDTQYF. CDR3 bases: TGCGCCAGCAGATTAGCGGGTGGTAGCACAGATACGCAGTATTTT.

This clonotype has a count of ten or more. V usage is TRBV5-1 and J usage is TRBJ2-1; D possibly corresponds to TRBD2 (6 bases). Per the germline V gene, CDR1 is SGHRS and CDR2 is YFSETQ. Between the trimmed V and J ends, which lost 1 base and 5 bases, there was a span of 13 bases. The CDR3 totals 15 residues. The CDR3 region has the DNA TGCGCCAGCAGCTTGACGGGAGAGAGAAACAATGAGCAGTTCTTC. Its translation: CASSLTGERNNEQFF.

CDR3: CAFSLRLQGAGVSYEQYF. The CDR3 coding sequence is TGTGCCTTCAGTTTGAGGCTCCAAGGTGCGGGAGTCTCCTACGAGCAGTACTTC. The V call is TRBV12-3 or TRBV12-4, the J call TRBJ2-7; 7 nucleotides agree with TRBD2. Unmatched junction bases numbered 22, after V lost 11 bases and J lost 0 bases. The CDR3 has 18 residues.

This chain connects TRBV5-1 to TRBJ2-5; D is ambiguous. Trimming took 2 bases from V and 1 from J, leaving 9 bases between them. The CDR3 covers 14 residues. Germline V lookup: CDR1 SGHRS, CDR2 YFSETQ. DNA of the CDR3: TGCGCCAGCAGCTTTGATGCGGCCCAAGAGACCCAGTACTTC. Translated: CASSFDAAQETQYF.

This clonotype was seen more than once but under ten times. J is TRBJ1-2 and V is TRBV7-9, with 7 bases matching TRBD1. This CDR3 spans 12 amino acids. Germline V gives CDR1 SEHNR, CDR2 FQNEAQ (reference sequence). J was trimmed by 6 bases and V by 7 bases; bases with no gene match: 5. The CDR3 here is CASTETGNGYTF. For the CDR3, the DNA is TGTGCCAGCACCGAGACAGGGAATGGCTACACCTTC.

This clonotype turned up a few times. The CDR3 DNA reads as TGCAGTGCTAGGATTGGCAGAACCTACGAGCAGTACTTC. This codes for CSARIGRTYEQYF. The rearrangement links TRBV20-1 to TRBJ2-7; D is undetermined. Germline CDR1 is DFQATT and CDR2 is SNEGSKA (reference sequence). The CDR3 extends over 13 amino acids. The V end lost 3 bases, the J end lost 2 bases, and 11 bases lay between the germline ends.

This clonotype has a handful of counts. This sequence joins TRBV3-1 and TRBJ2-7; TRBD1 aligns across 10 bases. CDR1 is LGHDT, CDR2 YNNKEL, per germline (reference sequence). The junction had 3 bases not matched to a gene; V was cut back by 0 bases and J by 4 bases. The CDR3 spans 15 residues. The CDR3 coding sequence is TGTGCCAGCAGCCAAGATCGGGACAGGGGTTACGAGCAGTACTTC. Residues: CASSQDRDRGYEQYF.

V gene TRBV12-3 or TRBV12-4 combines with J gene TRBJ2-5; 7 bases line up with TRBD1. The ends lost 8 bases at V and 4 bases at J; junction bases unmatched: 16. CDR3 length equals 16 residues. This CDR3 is CASGVGGGQIRETQYF. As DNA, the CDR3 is TGTGCCAGCGGGGTTGGTGGGGGACAGATTCGAGAGACCCAGTACTTC.

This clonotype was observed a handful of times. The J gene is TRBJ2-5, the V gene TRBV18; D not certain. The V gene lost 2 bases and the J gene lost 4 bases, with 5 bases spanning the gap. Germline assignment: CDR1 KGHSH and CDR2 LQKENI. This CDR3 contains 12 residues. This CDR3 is CASSPNTETQYF. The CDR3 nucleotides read TGTGCCAGCTCACCAAATACAGAGACCCAGTACTTC.

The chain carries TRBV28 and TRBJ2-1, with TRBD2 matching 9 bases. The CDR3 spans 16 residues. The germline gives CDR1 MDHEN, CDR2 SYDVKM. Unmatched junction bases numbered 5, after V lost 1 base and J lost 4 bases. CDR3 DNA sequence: TGTGCCAGCAGTTTATTGGGTAGCGGGAGTTACAATGAGCAGTTCTTC. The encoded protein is CASSLLGSGSYNEQFF. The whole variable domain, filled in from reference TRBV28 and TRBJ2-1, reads DVKVTQSSRYLVKRTGEKVFLECVQDMDHENMFWYRQDPGLGLRLIYFSYDVKMKEKGDIPEGYSVSREKKERFSLILESASTNQTSMYLCASSLLGSGSYNEQFFGPGTRLTVL.

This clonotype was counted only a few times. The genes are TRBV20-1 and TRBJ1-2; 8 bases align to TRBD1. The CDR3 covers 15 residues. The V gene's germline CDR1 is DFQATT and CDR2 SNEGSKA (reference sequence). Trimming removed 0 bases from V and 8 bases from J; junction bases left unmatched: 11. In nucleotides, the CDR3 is TGCAGTGCTAGAGATTACAGGACAGGGATCGAAGGCTACACCTTC. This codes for CSARDYRTGIEGYTF.

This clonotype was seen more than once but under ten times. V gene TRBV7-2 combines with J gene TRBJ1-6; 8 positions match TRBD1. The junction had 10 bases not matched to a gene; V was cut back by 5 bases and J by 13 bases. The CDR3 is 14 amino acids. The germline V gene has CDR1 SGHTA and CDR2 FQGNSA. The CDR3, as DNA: TGTGCCAGCAGCCAAGACAGGGGCTCATTCCCCCTCCACTTT. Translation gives CASSQDRGSFPLHF.

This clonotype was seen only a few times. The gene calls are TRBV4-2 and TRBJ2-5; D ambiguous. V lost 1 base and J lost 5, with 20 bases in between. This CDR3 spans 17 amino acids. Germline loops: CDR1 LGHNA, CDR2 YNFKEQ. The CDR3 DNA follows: TGTGCCAGCAGCCAAGGGGTCCAGGCAGGCCTGTTGGAGACCCAGTACTTC. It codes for CASSQGVQAGLLETQYF.

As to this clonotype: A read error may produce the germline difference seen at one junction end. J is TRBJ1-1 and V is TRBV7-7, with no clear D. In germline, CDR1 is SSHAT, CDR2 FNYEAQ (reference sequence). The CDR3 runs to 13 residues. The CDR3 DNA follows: TGTGCTAGCAGCCCAAGTGAGAACACTGAAGCTTTCTTT. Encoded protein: CASSPSENTEAFF.

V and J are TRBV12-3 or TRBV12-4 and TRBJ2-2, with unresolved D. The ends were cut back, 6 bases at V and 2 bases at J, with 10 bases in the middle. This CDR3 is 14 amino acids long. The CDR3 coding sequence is TGTGCCAGCAGATATCCGACTAACACCGGGGAGCTGTTTTTT. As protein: CASRYPTNTGELFF.

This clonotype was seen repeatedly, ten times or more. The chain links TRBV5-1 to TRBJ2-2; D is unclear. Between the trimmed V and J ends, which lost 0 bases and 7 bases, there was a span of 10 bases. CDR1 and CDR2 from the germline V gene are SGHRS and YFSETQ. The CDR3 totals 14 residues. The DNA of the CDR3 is TGCGCCAGCAGCTTGGATCCCCAAAGCGGGGAGCTGTTTTTT. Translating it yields CASSLDPQSGELFF.

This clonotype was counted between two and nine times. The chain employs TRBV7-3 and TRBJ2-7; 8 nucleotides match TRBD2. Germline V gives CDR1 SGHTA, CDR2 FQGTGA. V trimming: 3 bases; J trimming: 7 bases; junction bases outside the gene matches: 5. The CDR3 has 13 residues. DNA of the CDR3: TGTGCCAGCAGCTTGGGACTAGTGGAAGAGCAGTACTTC. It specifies CASSLGLVEEQYF.

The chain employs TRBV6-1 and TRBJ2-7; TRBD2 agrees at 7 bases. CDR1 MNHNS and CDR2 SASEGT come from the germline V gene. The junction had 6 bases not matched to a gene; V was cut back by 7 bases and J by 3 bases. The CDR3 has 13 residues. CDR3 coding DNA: TGTGCCAGCAAGCGGGGACGGGACTACGAGCAGTACTTC. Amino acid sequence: CASKRGRDYEQYF.